This T cell receptor beta chain was recorded in a study of Graves' ophthalmopathy and Graves' hyperthyroidism. Study-wide results and limits: Blood also contained most of the expanded thyroid clonotypes above 0.001 frequency. As the model predicted ophthalmopathy progression, it achieved a sensitivity of approximately 65% and a specificity of about 72%.

This clonotype was counted ten times or more. No antigen is known for it. Amplified TCR beta CDR3 regions were obtained using RNA transcripts as template. The library came from an HTBI-primed first-round RT-PCR and a second-round multiplex PCR. Each CDR3 protein gets one entry after TCRdb re-called the multiplex PCR reads with MiXCR. The repertoire holds about 620,000 distinct CDR3 sequences, with about a fifth as singletons. Exclusion criteria comprised other autoimmune diseases, uncontrolled infections, pregnancy or lactation in patients. The diagnostic workup employed clinical symptoms, serum thyroxine, TRAb, thyroid ultrasound and orbital computed tomography. The V gene's germline CDR1 is ENHRY and CDR2 SYGVKD. The CDR3 has 16 residues. V was trimmed by 3 bases and J by 6 bases, leaving 20 bases between them.

The chain recombines TRBV10-3 with TRBJ1-1, with D possibly matching TRBD1 (5 bases). The sequenced material came from peripheral blood. The receptor's source is a woman younger than 35 with stable Graves' hyperthyroidism. Some clones in this sample may be carry-over from other donors' samples. CDR3 in DNA: TGTGCCATCAGTGATTTTAGTCGGCAGGGCGGCCCTGAAGCTTTCTTT. This sequence encodes CAISDFSRQGGPEAFF.